These 10 T cell receptor beta chains originate from one sample sequenced in a study of T cell responses to AZD1222 COVID-19 vaccine. TCRdb's copy holds only in-frame clones and misses some; the assay was immunoSEQ multiplex PCR. Among fewer than 130,000 clones, roughly nine tenths were seen once, and the ten largest hold 2% to 2.5%. The sample consisted of peripheral blood, taken 28 days after the second AZD1222 dose. The receptor set was obtained from an adult who received the AZD1222 COVID-19 vaccine.

The CDR3 loop reads CASSFSGVSQPQHF. The CDR3 region has the DNA TGTGCCAGCAGTTTTTCAGGGGTGAGTCAGCCCCAGCATTTT. This chain connects TRBV27 to TRBJ1-5, with D tentatively TRBD1 (6 bases). V was clipped by 3 bases and J by 6 bases, with 12 bases between them. The germline gives CDR1 MNHEY, CDR2 SMNVEV (reference sequence). The CDR3 is made up of 14 amino acids.

The gene calls are TRBV6-5 and TRBJ1-2, with D perhaps TRBD1 (5 bases). The CDR3 spans 14 residues. V gave up 9 bases and J gave up 7 bases, with 21 bases separating them. Germline-derived CDR1 and CDR2 are MNHEY and SVGAGI. The CDR3 bases are TGTGCCAGTTCTACATCTCGGGGGAATCGTGGCTACACCTTC. The encoded protein is CASSTSRGNRGYTF.

V and J are TRBV7-6 and TRBJ1-1, with D unresolved. V lost 4 bases and J lost 2, with 11 bases in between. CDR1 is SGHVS and CDR2 is FNYEAQ in the germline V gene. This CDR3 has 14 residues. The CDR3: CASSSTRSNTEAFF. CDR3 sequence (DNA): TGTGCCAGCAGCTCGACCAGGAGCAACACTGAAGCTTTCTTT.

The chain uses TRBV7-9 and TRBJ1-2; 8 nucleotides line up with TRBD1. The CDR3 is 15 amino acids. Trimming at V came to 1 base and at J to 6 bases, leaving 7 bases not matched to a gene. Germline CDR1 is SEHNR and CDR2 is FQNEAQ (reference sequence). This CDR3 reads CASSLVGRGRDGYTF. DNA for the CDR3: TGTGCCAGCAGCTTAGTTGGCAGGGGGCGCGATGGCTACACCTTC.

This chain uses TRBV19 with TRBJ2-3, with D tentatively TRBD2 (5 bases). The CDR3 runs to 15 residues. V gave up 4 bases and J gave up 3 bases, with 14 bases separating them. CDR1 LNHDA and CDR2 SQIVND come from the germline V gene (reference sequence). Here the CDR3 reads CASSTREKGTDTQYF. In DNA, the CDR3 is TGTGCCAGTAGTACTAGGGAGAAAGGGACAGATACGCAGTATTTT.

This clone was seen just once. The chain carries TRBV20-1 and TRBJ1-1, with D possibly TRBD1 on 6 matching bases. Between the trimmed V and J ends, which lost 3 bases and 9 bases, there was a span of 14 bases. This CDR3 contains 12 residues. The germline CDR1 and CDR2 sequences are DFQATT and SNEGSKA (reference sequence). The DNA for the CDR3 is TGCAGTGCTAGTTTAGGGGGAGAACAAGCTTTCTTT. Amino acids: CSASLGGEQAFF.

V is TRBV27 and J is TRBJ2-5; D not resolved. V shed 7 bases and J shed 4 bases, with 7 bases lying between them. CDR1 and CDR2 from the germline V gene are MNHEY and SMNVEV (reference sequence). This CDR3 contains 11 residues. The CDR3 reads CASTFGETQYF. DNA for the CDR3: TGTGCCAGCACCTTTGGAGAGACCCAGTACTTC.

The gene calls are TRBV7-2 and TRBJ2-7, with 13 bases aligning to TRBD2. V gave up 6 bases and J gave up 3 bases; unmatched junction bases: 11. Germline-derived CDR1 and CDR2 are SGHTA and FQGNSA. The CDR3 is 17 residues long. CDR3 sequence: CASSSPTSGRALYEQYF. CDR3 DNA sequence: TGTGCCAGCAGTTCTCCAACTAGCGGGAGGGCCCTCTACGAGCAGTACTTC.

This rearrangement joins TRBV9 to TRBJ2-1; the match to TRBD2 covers 13 bases. Trimming cost V 3 bases and J 7 bases; bases outside gene matches: 10. The CDR3 has 17 amino acids. CDR1 and CDR2 (germline): SGDLS, YYNGEE. DNA for the CDR3: TGTGCCAGCAGCGAGGCTCCGGGACTAGCGGGATATAATGAGCAGTTCTTC. Its protein product is CASSEAPGLAGYNEQFF.

This sequence joins TRBV20-1 and TRBJ2-1; possible D gene TRBD2, 6 bases. The CDR3 runs 15 residues. V lost 3 bases and J 2 bases, leaving 14 bases between the germline ends. Germline V gene lookup returns CDR1 DFQATT and CDR2 SNEGSKA (reference sequence). The CDR3 coding sequence is TGCAGTGCTAGTCCTACGGGAGTCCCCTACAATGAGCAGTTCTTC. Protein sequence: CSASPTGVPYNEQFF.